The rows below give T cell receptor beta chains drawn from one sample of a study of blood T cell repertoires in COVID-19. The table came from immunoSEQ multiplex PCR; TCRdb's copy has only in-frame clones and leaves some out. The data contain around 180,000 clones, roughly 80% of them singletons. The sample comprised peripheral blood. Receptor source: a woman aged 30 to 39 with acute or convalescent COVID-19. Each CDR3 is given with its conserved first and last residue. Only some rows state a clone size, as once, few, many or a class for expanded clones.

v_gene	abundance	j_gene	CDR3aa
TRBV5-4	.	TRBJ2-1	CASSLGRLGRRGYNEQFF
TRBV7-9	few	TRBJ1-2	CASSYGQAAGYTF
TRBV7-7	.	TRBJ2-1	CASSLGLAGASSYNEQFF
TRBV29-1	.	TRBJ2-7	CSVRPGQGTFYEQYF
TRBV6-6	.	TRBJ1-1	CASRLHENTEAFF
TRBV7-8	.	TRBJ2-3	CASSLGLADTQYF
TRBV13	.	TRBJ2-7	CASSLGSVGGQYF
TRBV11-2	few	TRBJ2-7	CASSLRTGAEQYF
TRBV7-8	.	TRBJ2-7	CASSLAQGLGEQYF
TRBV6-5	.	TRBJ1-5	CASGAGDQPQHF
TRBV7-2	.	TRBJ2-7	CASSKAGGPHEQYF
TRBV4-2	.	TRBJ1-3	CASSQVEGAHGNTIYF
TRBV13	.	TRBJ2-1	CASSPPSGRADEQFF
TRBV5-1	.	TRBJ1-2	CASRLGGGAPYGYTF
TRBV14	once	TRBJ2-5	CASSQGPQGFGETQYF
TRBV7-9	.	TRBJ2-1	CASSLIPSGSSYNEQFF
TRBV5-1	.	TRBJ1-1	CASSLAGRAGGAEAFF
TRBV5-1	.	TRBJ1-3	CASSSLRGEVSGNTIYF
TRBV6-2/TRBV6-3	.	TRBJ1-5	CASSHSGINQPQHF
TRBV28	.	TRBJ2-5	CASSSRTALGSQETQYF
TRBV7-2	few	TRBJ2-5	CASSQGPGTRETQYF
TRBV28	.	TRBJ2-1	CASSLPASGSYNEQFF
TRBV6-2/TRBV6-3	few	TRBJ1-2	CASSYSGAGGYTF
TRBV28	.	TRBJ1-5	CASSPAGVLKSNQPQHF
TRBV7-8	few	TRBJ2-3	CASSHPLARDIYF
TRBV29-1	few	TRBJ1-1	CSVVLPSQGPWMNTEAFF
TRBV7-9	.	TRBJ1-2	CASSLSRVPYYGYTF
TRBV5-4	.	TRBJ2-3	CASSLAGLSTDTQYF
TRBV28	.	TRBJ1-1	CASSLKLTEAFF
TRBV13	.	TRBJ2-1	CASSLSFLRLAGTNEQFF
TRBV11-2	.	TRBJ1-1	CASSLAGGTEAFF
TRBV19	.	TRBJ2-1	CASSTGLHNEQFF
TRBV15	.	TRBJ2-7	CATSSITATYEQYF
TRBV7-2	.	TRBJ1-5	CASRLTGSNQPQHF
TRBV30	.	TRBJ1-1	CAWSVSPDNTATEAFF
TRBV6-4	.	TRBJ2-3	CASSETSGGTDTQYF
TRBV27	.	TRBJ1-5	CASSEEAWQPQHF